This TCR beta chain comes out of a study of blood T cell repertoires in COVID-19. V was pared by 8 bases and J by 5 bases, with 5 bases of the junction left unmatched. The CDR3 is 12 amino acids. Germline-derived CDR1 and CDR2 are MNHNY and SVGAGI (reference sequence). TCRdb's copy holds only in-frame clones and misses some; the assay was immunoSEQ multiplex PCR. This table has over 95,000 clones, 85% to 90% appearing once. This clone appeared a single time. The rearrangement uses TRBV6-6 and TRBJ1-2; 7 bases agree with TRBD1. The sequence derives from a woman aged 60-75 years with COVID-19, enrolled during active disease. Material for sequencing was peripheral blood. The CDR3 is CASEAGGYGYTF. The DNA for the CDR3 is TGTGCCAGCGAGGCAGGGGGGTATGGCTACACCTTC.